These T cell receptor beta chains were read from a single sample in a study of cytomegalovirus exposure and HLA in healthy donors. This table comes from immunoSEQ multiplex PCR, and its TCRdb copy is limited to in-frame clones, with some not included. The sample records approximately 100,000 clones, about 70% being singletons. The sequenced sample consisted of PBMCs. These receptors were taken from a woman aged 40-49 years in good health and CMV-seropositive. Each CDR3 is given with its conserved first and last residue. The order of the fields is clone size, CDR3 length, J gene, D gene, V gene, CDR3 protein, CDR3 DNA. D genes are given only for firm matches. Size is stated for part of the rows, as once, few or many counts, or as a class when the clone is expanded.

>NA|12|TRBJ1-2|NA|TRBV19
CASTTGRYGYTF
TGTGCCAGTACAACAGGCAGATATGGCTACACCTTC
>NA|14|TRBJ2-3|NA|TRBV30
CASDDSPIPDTQYF
TGTGCCTCCGACGACTCTCCTATTCCAGATACGCAGTATTTT
>NA|14|TRBJ2-1|TRBD1|TRBV29-1
CSGNRDRGYDEQFF
TGCAGCGGGAACCGGGACAGGGGTTATGATGAGCAGTTCTTC
>NA|15|TRBJ2-7|NA|TRBV5-6
CASSLLLDYSNEQYF
TGTGCCAGCAGCTTGCTCTTGGACTATTCCAACGAGCAGTACTTC
>NA|18|TRBJ2-2|NA|TRBV23-1
CASTLPWGDRTNTGELFF
TGCGCCAGCACGCTACCGTGGGGGGATCGAACGAACACCGGGGAGCTGTTTTTT
>NA|14|TRBJ1-1|NA|TRBV2
CASRGLRGGTEAFF
TGTGCCAGCAGGGGATTACGGGGGGGCACTGAAGCTTTCTTT
>few|15|TRBJ1-2|TRBD1|TRBV30
CAWRDGFRDRYGYTF
TGTGCCTGGAGGGATGGATTCCGGGACAGATATGGCTACACCTTC
>NA|14|TRBJ2-5|TRBD2|TRBV7-7
CASSHGTSRETQYF
TGTGCCAGCAGCCACGGGACTAGCAGGGAGACCCAGTACTTC
>NA|11|TRBJ1-2|NA|TRBV6-1
CASDDTYGYTF
TGTGCCAGCGACGACACTTATGGCTACACCTTC
>once|18|TRBJ2-5|TRBD2|TRBV7-6
CASRKSLAGGPPQETQYF
TGTGCCAGCAGAAAATCACTAGCGGGGGGCCCTCCCCAAGAGACCCAGTACTTC
>NA|14|TRBJ1-2|NA|TRBV18
CASSPPGGNYGYTF
TGTGCCAGCTCTCCCCCCGGGGGGAACTATGGCTACACCTTC
>NA|14|TRBJ1-2|NA|TRBV6-1
CASSVSETNYGYTF
TGTGCCAGCAGTGTATCGGAGACTAACTATGGCTACACCTTC
>NA|14|TRBJ2-2|NA|TRBV30
CAWSVDGGTGELFF
TGTGCCTGGAGTGTAGATGGAGGGACCGGGGAGCTGTTTTTT
>NA|13|TRBJ1-5|NA|TRBV6-1
CASVQTGNQPQHF
TGTGCCAGCGTCCAAACGGGGAATCAGCCCCAGCATTTT
>NA|14|TRBJ1-1|NA|TRBV2
CASSWMDRNTEAFF
TGTGCCAGCAGTTGGATGGACAGGAACACTGAAGCTTTCTTT
>NA|19|TRBJ1-4|NA|TRBV19
CASRWGGPSADATNEKLFF
TGTGCCAGTAGGTGGGGGGGTCCCTCCGCCGATGCAACTAATGAAAAACTGTTTTTT
>NA|12|TRBJ1-2|NA|TRBV7-9
CASSLDSYGYTF
TGTGCCAGCAGCCTGGACAGCTATGGCTACACCTTC
>NA|15|TRBJ1-6|NA|TRBV7-9
CASSLGADTGSPLHF
TGTGCCAGCAGCTTAGGGGCCGACACGGGATCACCCCTCCACTTT
>NA|14|TRBJ1-5|NA|TRBV2
CASSSHRENQPQHF
TGTGCCAGCAGTTCCCACCGGGAAAATCAGCCCCAGCATTTT
>NA|15|TRBJ1-1|NA|TRBV5-1
CASSFRGQMNTEAFF
TGCGCCAGCAGCTTCAGAGGACAGATGAACACTGAAGCTTTCTTT
>NA|16|TRBJ1-2|TRBD1|TRBV5-1
CASSLATGAFNYGYTF
TGCGCCAGCAGCTTGGCAACAGGGGCTTTCAACTATGGCTACACCTTC
>NA|15|TRBJ1-5|NA|TRBV4-1
CASRPGVGRNQPQHF
TGCGCCAGCAGGCCCGGAGTGGGGCGAAATCAGCCCCAGCATTTT
>NA|15|TRBJ2-7|NA|TRBV7-9
CASSLVAPYSYEQYF
TGTGCCAGCAGCTTAGTAGCGCCGTACTCCTACGAGCAGTACTTC
>few|16|TRBJ2-2|NA|TRBV7-3
CASSLETQGSGGELFF
TGTGCCAGCAGCTTAGAGACCCAGGGTAGCGGCGGGGAGCTGTTTTTT